This TCR beta chain was captured in a study of cytomegalovirus exposure and HLA in healthy donors. The PCR contained 60 Vbeta and 13 Jbeta primers. Sequencing used immunoSEQ multiplex PCR; TCRdb keeps in-frame clones, though not all of them. Counted here are approximately 150,000 clones, roughly 80% occurring once; the ten biggest clones make up roughly 1.9%. Of note for this clone: Antigen: not known.

Findings and limits, study-wide: In vitro assays verified that a few CMV-associated chains recognized CMV antigens specifically. Many donors carried some public TCRs, although rarity characterized most TCR sequences.

V lost 6 bases to trimming and J lost 0 bases, with 10 bases between them. Per the germline V gene, CDR1 is MNHEY and CDR2 is SMNVEV (reference sequence). The CDR3 runs to 14 residues. The rearrangement joins TRBV27 to TRBJ2-3; TRBD1 might be the D (5 bases). Material: PBMCs. The clonotype comes from a human donor in good health. CDR3 coding DNA: TGTGCCAGCAGCTGGACACAGAGCACAGATACGCAGTATTTT. Its protein product is CASSWTQSTDTQYF.